This T cell receptor beta chain stems from a study of technical replicates of blood from several donors. Profiled with immunoSEQ multiplex PCR; TCRdb holds only in-frame clones, not every one. The table shows 85,000 to 100,000 clones, with 90% to 97% occurring only once. This CDR3 is 17 amino acids long. This receptor was obtained from a human donor in good health. Sequencing input: T cells isolated from PBMCs. The chain uses TRBV21-1 and TRBJ1-2; the table's D call, TRBD1, has no DNA check behind it. TRBV21-1 is deemed a pseudogene. CDR3 sequence (DNA): TGTGCCAGCAGCCGAGAGGGACAGGGGGTGTATAACTATGGCTACACCTTC. This encodes CASSREGQGVYNYGYTF.